Below, one T cell receptor beta chain is given with its context. The antigen remains undetermined. The length of the CDR3 is 18 residues. V trimming: 0 bases; J trimming: 1 base; junction bases outside the gene matches: 8. CDR1 SGHRS and CDR2 YFSETQ come from the germline V gene. The source of the sample is a study of cytomegalovirus exposure and HLA in healthy donors. Looking at the study overall: Among roughly 180 million T cells, an earlier analysis found around 100 million unique TCR beta sequences. When 398 donors were genotyped, more than 70% of them were found to fall in the Caucasian-associated ancestry cluster.

PCR primers comprised 60 Vbeta and 13 Jbeta primers. Only in-frame clones appear in the TCRdb table, and some are missing; sequencing was by immunoSEQ multiplex PCR. In the table there are under 200,000 clones, roughly 78% of which are singletons. Notes on the study in general: Later analysis showed TCR association rates varying by HLA locus, highest for DRB1 and lowest for HLA-C. Some highly shared sequence variants likely arose as a pipeline artifact.

The specimen was PBMCs. V and J are TRBV5-1 and TRBJ2-1; 9 positions match TRBD2. The receptor comes from a woman in her forties in good health and CMV-seronegative. DNA for the CDR3: TGCGCCAGCAGCTTGGGGGCGGGGGGGCCGGATTCCTACAATGAGCAGTTCTTC. This gives the protein CASSLGAGGPDSYNEQFF.